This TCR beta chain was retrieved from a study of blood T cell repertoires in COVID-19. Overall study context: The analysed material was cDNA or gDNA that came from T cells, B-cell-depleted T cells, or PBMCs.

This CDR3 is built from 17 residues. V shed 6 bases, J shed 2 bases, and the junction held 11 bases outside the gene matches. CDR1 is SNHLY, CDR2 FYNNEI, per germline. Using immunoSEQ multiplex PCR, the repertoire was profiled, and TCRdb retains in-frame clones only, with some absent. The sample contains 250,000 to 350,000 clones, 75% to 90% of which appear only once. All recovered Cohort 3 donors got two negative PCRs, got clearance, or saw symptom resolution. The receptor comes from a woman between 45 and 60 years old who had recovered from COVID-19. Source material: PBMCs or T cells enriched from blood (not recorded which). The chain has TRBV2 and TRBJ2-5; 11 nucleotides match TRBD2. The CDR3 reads CASRDGLAGSPQETQYF. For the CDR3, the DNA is TGTGCCAGCAGGGACGGACTAGCGGGTAGCCCACAAGAGACCCAGTACTTC.